This T cell receptor beta chain came from a study of siplizumab effects on memory and regulatory T cells. Study-wide points: Suppressive activity of Tregs proliferating in siplizumab cultures remained unconfirmed. Fewer alloreactive sequences mapped to unstimulated CD4+ memory cells under siplizumab.

Remarks on this clone: Its antigen is currently unknown.

Looked up from germline, CDR1 is MDHEN and CDR2 is SYDVKM. The CDR3 consists of 11 residues. The V gene lost 2 bases and the J gene lost 3 bases, with 1 base spanning the gap. Approximately 98,000 TCR templates underwent assay in each sample. Profiled with immunoSEQ multiplex PCR; TCRdb holds only in-frame clones, not every one. The sample carries about 100,000 clones, 94% recorded once. The V call is TRBV28, the J call TRBJ2-5, with D uncertain. Input material: non-Treg CD4+ T cells sorted from blood. This clonotype was sampled from a human donor in good health. CDR3 in DNA: TGTGCCAGCAGTTTAGAAGAGACCCAGTACTTC. Translation: CASSLEETQYF.